Presented here are 2 T cell receptor beta chains from one specimen sequenced in a study of T cell responses to AZD1222 COVID-19 vaccine. Method: immunoSEQ multiplex PCR; TCRdb's copy keeps in-frame clones and lacks some. The table includes 130,000 to 150,000 clones, approximately 85% detected once. The source was peripheral blood, collected on day 0 of MenACWY control vaccination. The receptors here all came from an adult in good health.

The chain combines TRBV5-5 with TRBJ1-1; 12 bases match TRBD1. V was pared by 4 bases and J by 1 base, with 14 bases of the junction left unmatched. The germline CDR1 and CDR2 sequences are SGHKS and YYEKEE (reference sequence). This CDR3 spans 19 amino acids. The CDR3 loop is CASSPGTGGAGGPNTEAFF. In nucleotides, the CDR3 is TGTGCCAGCAGCCCGGGGACAGGGGGCGCGGGAGGGCCGAACACTGAAGCTTTCTTT.

This chain connects TRBV4-2 to TRBJ2-3; TRBD2 agrees at 13 bases. The CDR3 length is 18 residues. Germline V gene data show CDR1 as LGHNA and CDR2 as YNFKEQ. The V gene end was trimmed by 3 bases and the J gene end by 6 bases; junction bases not matched to a gene: 12. The DNA for the CDR3 is TGTGCCAGCAGCCAGTCCGTTACTAGCGGGGGGGCCGCCGATACGCAGTATTTT. It yields the protein CASSQSVTSGGAADTQYF.